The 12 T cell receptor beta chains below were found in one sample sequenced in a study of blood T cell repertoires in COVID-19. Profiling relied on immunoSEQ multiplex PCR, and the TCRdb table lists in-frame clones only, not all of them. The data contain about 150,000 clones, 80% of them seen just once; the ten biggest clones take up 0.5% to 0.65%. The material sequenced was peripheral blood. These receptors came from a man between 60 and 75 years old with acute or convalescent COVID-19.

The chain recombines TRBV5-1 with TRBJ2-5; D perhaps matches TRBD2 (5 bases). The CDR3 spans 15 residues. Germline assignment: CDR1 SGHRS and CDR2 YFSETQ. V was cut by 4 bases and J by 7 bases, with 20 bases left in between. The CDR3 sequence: CASSPQAAGGGTQYF. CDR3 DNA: TGCGCCAGCAGCCCCCAAGCCGCAGGAGGCGGGACCCAGTACTTC.

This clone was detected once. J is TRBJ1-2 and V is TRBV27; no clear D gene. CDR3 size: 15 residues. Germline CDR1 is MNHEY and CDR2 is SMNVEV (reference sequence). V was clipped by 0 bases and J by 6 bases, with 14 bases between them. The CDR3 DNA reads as TGTGCCAGCAGTTTATCGGCCAGGAAAGCGGATGGCTACACCTTC. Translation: CASSLSARKADGYTF.

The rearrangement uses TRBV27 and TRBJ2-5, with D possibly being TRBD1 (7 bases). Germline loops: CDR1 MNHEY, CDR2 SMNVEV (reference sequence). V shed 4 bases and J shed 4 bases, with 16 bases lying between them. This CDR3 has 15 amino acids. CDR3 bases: TGTGCCAGCAGTTCGGGACTGTCAGGGGGAGAGACCCAGTACTTC. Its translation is CASSSGLSGGETQYF.

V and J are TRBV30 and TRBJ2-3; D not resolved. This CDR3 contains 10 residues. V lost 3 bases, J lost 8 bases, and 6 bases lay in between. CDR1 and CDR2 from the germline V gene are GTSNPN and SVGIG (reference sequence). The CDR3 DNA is TGTGCCTGGAGCGGAGCTACGCAGTATTTT. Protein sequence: CAWSGATQYF.

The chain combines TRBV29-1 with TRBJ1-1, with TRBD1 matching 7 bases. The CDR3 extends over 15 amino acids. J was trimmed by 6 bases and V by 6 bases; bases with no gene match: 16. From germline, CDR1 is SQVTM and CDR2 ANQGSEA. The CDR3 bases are TGCAGCGTGATTGGCCAAGGTACAGGGGCATCTGAAGCTTTCTTT. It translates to CSVIGQGTGASEAFF.

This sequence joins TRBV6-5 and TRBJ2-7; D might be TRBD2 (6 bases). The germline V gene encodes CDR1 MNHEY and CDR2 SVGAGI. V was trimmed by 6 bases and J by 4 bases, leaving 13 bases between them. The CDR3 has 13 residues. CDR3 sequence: CASRVPGLYEQYF. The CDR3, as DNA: TGTGCCAGCAGAGTCCCGGGACTTTACGAGCAGTACTTC.

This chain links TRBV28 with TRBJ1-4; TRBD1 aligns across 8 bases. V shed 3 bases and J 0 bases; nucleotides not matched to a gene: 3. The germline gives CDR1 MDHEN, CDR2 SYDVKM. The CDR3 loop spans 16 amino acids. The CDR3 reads CASSLDRAATNEKLFF. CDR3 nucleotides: TGTGCCAGCAGTTTGGACAGGGCGGCAACTAATGAAAAACTGTTTTTT.

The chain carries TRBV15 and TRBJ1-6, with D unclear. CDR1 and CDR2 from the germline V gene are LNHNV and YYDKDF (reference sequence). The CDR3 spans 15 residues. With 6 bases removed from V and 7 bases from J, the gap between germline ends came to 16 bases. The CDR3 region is CATRLSNFLNSPLHF. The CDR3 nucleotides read TGTGCCACCAGGTTAAGCAATTTCCTGAATTCACCCCTCCACTTT.

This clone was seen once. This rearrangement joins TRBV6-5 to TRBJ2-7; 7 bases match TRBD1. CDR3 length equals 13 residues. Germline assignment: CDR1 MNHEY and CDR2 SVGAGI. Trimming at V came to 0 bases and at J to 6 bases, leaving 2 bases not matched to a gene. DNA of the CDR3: TGTGCCAGCAGTTACTCGGGACAGTCCGAGCAGTACTTC. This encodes CASSYSGQSEQYF.

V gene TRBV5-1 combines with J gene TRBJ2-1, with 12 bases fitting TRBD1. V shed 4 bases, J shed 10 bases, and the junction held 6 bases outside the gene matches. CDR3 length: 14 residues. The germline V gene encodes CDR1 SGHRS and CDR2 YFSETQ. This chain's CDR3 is CASSPGTGGWEQFF. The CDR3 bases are TGCGCCAGCAGCCCCGGGACAGGGGGCTGGGAGCAGTTCTTC.

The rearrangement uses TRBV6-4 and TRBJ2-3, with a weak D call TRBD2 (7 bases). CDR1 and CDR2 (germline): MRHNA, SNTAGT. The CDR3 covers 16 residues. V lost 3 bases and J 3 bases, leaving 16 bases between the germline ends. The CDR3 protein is CASSEGGGAVTDTQYF. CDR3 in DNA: TGTGCCAGCAGTGAAGGAGGGGGGGCGGTGACAGATACGCAGTATTTT.

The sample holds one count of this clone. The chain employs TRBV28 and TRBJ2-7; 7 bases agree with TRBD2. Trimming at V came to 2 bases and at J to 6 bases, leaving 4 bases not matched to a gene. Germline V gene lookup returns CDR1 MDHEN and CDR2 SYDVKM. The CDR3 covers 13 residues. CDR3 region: CASSLREGSEQYF. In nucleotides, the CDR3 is TGTGCCAGCAGTTTAAGGGAGGGTAGCGAGCAGTACTTC.